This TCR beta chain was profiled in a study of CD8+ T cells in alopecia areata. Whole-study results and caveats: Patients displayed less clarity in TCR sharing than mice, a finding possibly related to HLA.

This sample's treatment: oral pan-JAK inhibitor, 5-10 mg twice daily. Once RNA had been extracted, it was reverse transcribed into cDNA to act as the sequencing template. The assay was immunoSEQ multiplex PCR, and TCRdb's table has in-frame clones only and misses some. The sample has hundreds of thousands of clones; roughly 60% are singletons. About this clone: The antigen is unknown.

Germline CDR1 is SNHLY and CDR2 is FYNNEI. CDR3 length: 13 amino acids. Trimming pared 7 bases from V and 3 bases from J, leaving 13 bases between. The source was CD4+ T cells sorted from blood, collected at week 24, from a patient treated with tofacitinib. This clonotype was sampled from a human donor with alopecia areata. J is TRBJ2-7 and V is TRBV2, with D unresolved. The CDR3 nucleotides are TGTGCCAGCAAGCCGCTAGGGAACTACGAGCAGTACTTC. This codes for CASKPLGNYEQYF.